Each of the 27 T cell receptor beta chains below was sequenced from the same sample in a study of cytomegalovirus exposure and HLA in healthy donors (dated by TCRdb to the late 2010s). The library was obtained by the immunoSEQ multiplex PCR assay. For the multiplex PCR, a mixture combining 60 forward primers for TCR Vbeta segments and 13 reverse primers for TCR Jbeta segments was used. TCRdb provides this immuneACCESS table in a form limited to in-frame rearrangements. Some clones are lacking; in checked studies, under half of them reflect an unresolved V gene, and why the rest are absent is not known. In all, the sample holds 80,000 to 95,000 clones, and 55% to 65% of those were seen once. The top ten hold roughly 2.1% of the sample. Sequencing was performed on PBMCs. The origin of the receptors is a human donor in good health.

The chain carries TRBV14 and TRBJ2-1; D may be TRBD2 (7 bases). Per the germline V gene, CDR1 is SGHDN and CDR2 is FVKESK. The CDR3 totals 15 residues. Trimming stripped 6 bases from V and 8 bases from J, with 20 bases between. The CDR3 DNA follows: TGTGCCAGCAGTCTAAGGGGGGGGTTGGATCATGAGCAGTTCTTC. Its protein product is CASSLRGGLDHEQFF.

The V and J genes are TRBV27 and TRBJ1-2; 9 bases are a match to TRBD1. Germline loops: CDR1 MNHEY, CDR2 SMNVEV (reference sequence). CDR3 length: 15 residues. The ends lost 4 bases at V and 3 bases at J; junction bases unmatched: 6. CDR3 coding DNA: TGTGCCAGCAGTTCCTTGGACAGGGGAGACTATGGCTACACCTTC. It translates to CASSSLDRGDYGYTF.

The rearrangement joins TRBV6-5 to TRBJ2-7; 7 bases line up with TRBD2. The CDR3 is 14 residues long. The V gene end was trimmed by 3 bases and the J gene end by 2 bases; junction bases not matched to a gene: 4. Germline V gives CDR1 MNHEY, CDR2 SVGAGI. This CDR3 reads CASSYGGGTYEQYF. DNA of the CDR3: TGTGCCAGCAGTTATGGCGGGGGAACCTACGAGCAGTACTTC.

In nucleotides, the CDR3 is TGTGCCAGCAGCTTGACCGGACAGGAGCCCTACGAGCAGTACTTC. This gives the protein CASSLTGQEPYEQYF. The J gene is TRBJ2-7, the V gene TRBV7-3, with TRBD1 identical over 7 bases. Losses at the gene ends were 3 bases for V and 2 bases for J; bases not matched to a gene: 7. CDR1 SGHTA and CDR2 FQGTGA come from the germline V gene. The CDR3 contains 15 residues.

This clone is a singleton in its sample. The chain recombines TRBV11-3 with TRBJ2-5; possibly TRBD1 for D (5 bases). The J call is uncertain, as TRBJ2-7 better fits the DNA end. The CDR3 extends over 14 amino acids. Germline V gives CDR1 SGHNT, CDR2 YENEEA. As DNA, the CDR3 is TGTGCCAGCAGCTTAGGGGGCTGGGCCTACGAGCAGTACTTC. Translated: CASSLGGWAYEQYF.

This clone showed up just a few times. The CDR3 DNA reads TGTGCCAGCAGTTATTCGCTACAGGGAGACACTGAAGCTTTCTTT. It encodes CASSYSLQGDTEAFF. The chain recombines TRBV6-5 with TRBJ1-1, with TRBD1 as a possible D gene (6 bases). V dropped 3 bases and J dropped 3 bases, with 14 bases sitting between them. Germline V gives CDR1 MNHEY, CDR2 SVGAGI. CDR3 length: 15 residues.

The chain is built from TRBV5-4 and TRBJ1-1; 10 positions agree with TRBD1. This CDR3 has 16 amino acids. V was clipped by 2 bases and J by 4 bases; unmatched bases: 8. CDR1 SGHNT and CDR2 YYREEE come from the germline V gene (reference sequence). CDR3 in amino acids: CASSFGTGARGTEAFF. CDR3 in DNA: TGTGCCAGCAGCTTCGGGACAGGGGCTCGTGGCACTGAAGCTTTCTTT.

This chain joins TRBV4-3 and TRBJ2-3, with D possibly TRBD1 on 6 matching bases. The germline CDR1 and CDR2 sequences are LGHNA and YSLEER. The CDR3 runs 16 residues. With 0 bases removed from V and 8 bases from J, the gap between germline ends came to 18 bases. CDR3 in DNA: TGCGCCAGCAGCCAAGATGGTAGGGGGAGTCTAGGTACGCAGTATTTT. Translation gives CASSQDGRGSLGTQYF.

This sequence joins TRBV11-3 and TRBJ2-5; 7 positions agree with TRBD2. V lost 10 bases to trimming and J lost 5 bases; unmatched junction nucleotides: 7. This CDR3 is built from 12 residues. The germline V gene encodes CDR1 SGHNT and CDR2 YENEEA. In nucleotides, the CDR3 is TGTGCCACTTGCCGGGGGGAGGAGACCCAGTACTTC. Translated: CATCRGEETQYF.

The rearrangement links TRBV13 to TRBJ2-5; 11 bases match TRBD2. Near its end, the DNA agrees better with TRBJ2-7, so the J call may be wrong. This CDR3 contains 15 residues. From germline, CDR1 is PRHDT and CDR2 FYEKMQ (reference sequence). CDR3 sequence: CASSPRLAGTYEQYF. As DNA, the CDR3 is TGTGCCAGCAGCCCCAGACTAGCGGGGACCTACGAGCAGTACTTC.

This clone was seen only once. The chain couples TRBV29-1 to TRBJ2-5; 10 bases line up with TRBD1. TRBJ2-7 matches the DNA end more closely, so the J call is doubtful. Germline-derived CDR1 and CDR2 are SQVTM and ANQGSEA. The CDR3 covers 13 residues. CDR3 loop: CSVGTGEDGEQYF. The CDR3 DNA is TGCAGCGTGGGGACAGGGGAGGATGGCGAGCAGTACTTC.

V and J are TRBV5-1 and TRBJ2-3; perhaps TRBD1 as D (5 bases). The CDR3 has 15 amino acids. V was shortened by 3 bases and J by 5 bases, with 16 bases between the two germline ends. Germline V gene data show CDR1 as SGHRS and CDR2 as YFSETQ. CDR3 protein: CASSSLSGSRDTQYF. The CDR3 nucleotides are TGCGCCAGCAGCTCCCTATCAGGGTCTAGAGATACGCAGTATTTT.

The chain combines TRBV18 with TRBJ1-2; the D gene is possibly TRBD1 (5 bases). V was cut by 0 bases and J by 6 bases, with 14 bases left in between. CDR1 is KGHSH and CDR2 is LQKENI in the germline V gene. This CDR3 is 15 amino acids long. Written as DNA, the CDR3 is TGTGCCAGCTCACCACCGGGGCAGGGCTCTGATGGCTACACCTTC. It codes for CASSPPGQGSDGYTF.

Only a few counts were recorded for this clone. The chain uses TRBV6-5 and TRBJ1-2, with 7 positions matching TRBD1. Germline loops: CDR1 MNHEY, CDR2 SVGAGI. V gave up 5 bases and J gave up 8 bases; unmatched junction bases: 11. This CDR3 has 14 residues. The CDR3 sequence: CASSPDREVWGYTF. The CDR3 nucleotides read TGTGCCAGCAGTCCAGACAGGGAAGTCTGGGGCTACACCTTC.

This clone was found a few times. The CDR3 spells CASSLRTGAYEQYF. As DNA, the CDR3 is TGTGCCAGCAGCTTACGGACAGGCGCCTACGAGCAGTACTTC. V gene TRBV7-7 combines with J gene TRBJ2-7; 7 nucleotides match TRBD1. V was clipped by 2 bases and J by 2 bases; unmatched bases: 3. In germline, CDR1 is SSHAT, CDR2 FNYEAQ (reference sequence). This CDR3 region has 14 residues.

The J gene is TRBJ1-6, the V gene TRBV5-6; D is possibly TRBD1 (6 bases). The V end was cut by 2 bases, the J end by 10 bases, with 13 bases between. Germline V lookup: CDR1 SGHDT, CDR2 YYEEEE. The CDR3 has 14 amino acids. The CDR3 spells CASSLTGRGSPLHF. CDR3 coding DNA: TGTGCCAGCAGCTTAACAGGGAGAGGGTCACCCCTCCACTTT.

This chain connects TRBV5-1 to TRBJ2-1; D perhaps matches TRBD2 (5 bases). Germline lookup yields CDR1 SGHRS and CDR2 YFSETQ. The CDR3 totals 15 residues. V was trimmed by 5 bases and J by 6 bases, leaving 18 bases between them. The CDR3 is CASSSPGGLGNEQFF. The CDR3 DNA sequence: TGCGCCAGCAGTTCCCCGGGCGGACTCGGCAATGAGCAGTTCTTC.

The chain employs TRBV6-4 and TRBJ2-1; D may be TRBD2 (5 bases). Trimming took off 2 bases at V and 6 bases at J, with 17 bases between the two ends. Looked up from germline, CDR1 is MRHNA and CDR2 is SNTAGT. The CDR3 loop spans 16 amino acids. CDR3 nucleotides: TGTGCCAGCAGTGACCCGCTAGCCACCCCGGGCAATGAGCAGTTCTTC. This translates into CASSDPLATPGNEQFF.

This chain uses TRBV2 with TRBJ1-6, with 9 bases that match TRBD1. V was pared by 6 bases and J by 9 bases, with 18 bases of the junction left unmatched. There are 18 residues in the CDR3. CDR1 is SNHLY and CDR2 is FYNNEI in the germline V gene. This chain's CDR3 is CASSVIPPGQGSISPLHF. The CDR3 DNA follows: TGTGCCAGCAGCGTAATACCGCCGGGACAGGGATCAATTTCACCCCTCCACTTT.

The chain joins TRBV5-4 to TRBJ2-1; 11 bases are a match to TRBD2. V shed 4 bases and J 4 bases; nucleotides not matched to a gene: 4. Per germline, CDR1 SGHNT and CDR2 YYREEE (reference sequence). The CDR3 is 15 amino acids. The chain's CDR3 is CASSDLAGGYNEQFF. CDR3 coding DNA: TGTGCCAGCAGCGATCTAGCGGGGGGTTACAATGAGCAGTTCTTC.

The chain carries TRBV7-9 and TRBJ1-5; D is perhaps TRBD1 (5 bases). Trimming took off 1 base at V and 11 bases at J, with 9 bases between the two ends. Germline values: CDR1 SEHNR, CDR2 FQNEAQ (reference sequence). The CDR3 runs to 12 residues. The CDR3, as DNA: TGTGCCAGCAGCTTAGAAAAGGGGACCCAGCATTTT. Its protein is CASSLEKGTQHF.

The rearrangement joins TRBV7-2 to TRBJ1-2; D is possibly TRBD1 (5 bases). V shed 5 bases and J shed 4 bases, with 11 bases lying between them. The CDR3 has 13 amino acids. Germline values: CDR1 SGHTA, CDR2 FQGNSA. CDR3 nucleotide sequence: TGTGCCAGCAGCCGGCGGGGGTCCTATGGCTACACCTTC. It codes for CASSRRGSYGYTF.

The chain has TRBV7-2 and TRBJ2-7, with 11 bases lining up with TRBD1. The CDR3 runs 15 residues. V was clipped by 4 bases and J by 4 bases; unmatched bases: 6. CDR1 is SGHTA, CDR2 FQGNSA, per germline. Here the CDR3 reads CASSSRDRGWYEQYF. The DNA for the CDR3 is TGTGCCAGCAGCTCCCGGGACAGGGGGTGGTACGAGCAGTACTTC.

This clone turned up a few times. The chain joins TRBV4-1 to TRBJ1-5; tentatively, D is TRBD1 (6 bases). This CDR3 spans 16 amino acids. Trimming removed 4 bases at V and 0 bases at J, with 13 bases between. Germline assignment: CDR1 MGHRA and CDR2 YSYEKL. CDR3 in DNA: TGCGCCAGCAGCCCCCGGGACAAAGATAGCAATCAGCCCCAGCATTTT. Translating it yields CASSPRDKDSNQPQHF.

CDR3 region: CASSLLGATNEKLFF. CDR3 nucleotides: TGTGCCAGCAGCTTGTTAGGGGCAACTAATGAAAAACTGTTTTTT. This chain connects TRBV5-8 to TRBJ1-4; perhaps TRBD1 as D (5 bases). The CDR3 runs 15 residues. Trimming took off 1 base at V and 0 bases at J, with 7 bases between the two ends. Germline-derived CDR1 and CDR2 are SGHTS and YDEGEE.

This chain connects TRBV25-1 to TRBJ2-3, with TRBD1 matching over 7 bases. CDR3 length: 17 residues. Germline assignment: CDR1 MGHDK and CDR2 SYGVNS. V shed 1 base, J shed 2 bases, and the junction held 9 bases outside the gene matches. The CDR3 loop reads CASSEFRRQGPTDTQYF. The CDR3 coding sequence is TGTGCCAGCAGTGAATTCAGGAGACAGGGCCCCACAGATACGCAGTATTTT.

This rearrangement joins TRBV5-1 to TRBJ1-1; the match to TRBD1 covers 8 bases. CDR3 length: 14 residues. The germline V gene has CDR1 SGHRS and CDR2 YFSETQ. V was pared by 7 bases and J by 1 base, with 6 bases of the junction left unmatched. The CDR3 sequence is CASGRTGRNTEAFF. The CDR3, as DNA: TGCGCCAGCGGCCGGACAGGGAGGAACACTGAAGCTTTCTTT. Variable domain in full (rest from reference TRBV5-1 and TRBJ1-1): KAGVTQTPRYLIKTRGQQVTLSCSPISGHRSVSWYQQTPGQGLQFLFEYFSETQRNKGNFPGRFSGRQFSNSRSEMNVSTLELGDSALYLCASGRTGRNTEAFFGQGTRLTVV.